This T cell receptor (beta chain) derives from a study of PD-L1 blockade in urothelial cancer. About the research overall: Most of the 29 patients were males with bladder-origin urothelial cancer.

Data came from immunoSEQ multiplex PCR; TCRdb stores just in-frame clones and leaves some out. In the table there are 65,000 to 80,000 clones, approximately 81% of which are singletons. Locally advanced or metastatic urothelial carcinoma affected all patients. Germline assignment: CDR1 LNHNV and CDR2 YYDKDF (reference sequence). The CDR3 runs to 15 residues. V lost 5 bases, J lost 1 base, and 3 bases stayed unmatched. The V call is TRBV15, the J call TRBJ2-3, with 10 bases that match TRBD1. Sequencing was performed on PBMCs, taken around atezolizumab (anti-PD-L1) treatment. This sequence originates from a man between 65 and 85 years old with urothelial cancer. The CDR3 nucleotides read TGTGCCACCAGCGGGGACAGGGGCCGCACAGATACGCAGTATTTT. It specifies CATSGDRGRTDTQYF.